This record covers a single T cell receptor (beta chain). The data belong to a study of technical replicates of blood from several donors. V was trimmed by 5 bases and J by 0 bases, leaving 9 bases between them. Germline V gene lookup returns CDR1 SGHRS and CDR2 YFSETQ. This CDR3 has 13 amino acids. Here immunoSEQ multiplex PCR was the method, and the copy in TCRdb shows in-frame clones only, minus some. The profile covers roughly 70,000 clones, with approximately 97% appearing a single time and approximately 0.3% taken by the ten largest. This TCR derives from a human donor in good health. Material: T cells isolated from PBMCs. The gene calls are TRBV5-1 and TRBJ2-7; tentatively, D is TRBD2 (5 bases). For the CDR3, the DNA is TGCGCCAGCAGTCGGAGGAGCTCCTACGAGCAGTACTTC. This sequence encodes CASSRRSSYEQYF.